Listed here are 27 T cell receptor beta chains from one sample, sequenced in a study of identical twins. MiXCR, run by TCRdb on the 5' RACE reads, gives a single entry per CDR3 protein. The sample lists about 470,000 distinct CDR3 sequences; approximately 24% were seen once. The sample was also linked to a second study, of T cells expressing NK-cell markers.

Sequencing was performed on CD4+ T cells sorted from blood. The receptors derive from a woman younger than 35 in good health.

The V and J genes are TRBV6-5 and TRBJ1-6; D uncertain. The V end lost 0 bases, the J end lost 8 bases, and 5 bases lay between the germline ends. CDR1 and CDR2 (germline): MNHEY, SVGAGI. CDR3 length: 13 residues. The DNA of the CDR3 is TGTGCCAGCAGTTACTCTCGAGATTCACCCCTCCACTTT. Translating gives CASSYSRDSPLHF.

The chain uses TRBV2 and TRBJ2-1, with a tentative D call TRBD2 (6 bases). This CDR3 has 13 residues. V lost 11 bases and J 0 bases, leaving 11 bases between the germline ends. The V gene's germline CDR1 is SNHLY and CDR2 FYNNEI. DNA of the CDR3: TGTGCCGCGGGGACCAGCTCCTACAATGAGCAGTTCTTC. The encoded protein is CAAGTSSYNEQFF.

The V gene is TRBV28, the J gene TRBJ2-1; tentatively, D is TRBD1 (5 bases). The V end was cut by 5 bases, the J end by 0 bases, with 8 bases between. This CDR3 is 14 amino acids long. The V gene's germline CDR1 is MDHEN and CDR2 SYDVKM. CDR3 amino acids: CASSETASYNEQFF. Here the CDR3 DNA reads TGTGCCAGCAGTGAGACAGCCTCCTACAATGAGCAGTTCTTC.

This sequence joins TRBV9 and TRBJ2-3; D is undetermined. Germline V gives CDR1 SGDLS, CDR2 YYNGEE. V lost 7 bases and J 1 base, leaving 7 bases between the germline ends. The CDR3 consists of 12 residues. The CDR3 region is CASGPRTDTQYF. The CDR3 coding sequence is TGTGCCAGCGGACCACGCACAGATACGCAGTATTTT. The full variable domain, its missing parts supplied by reference TRBV9 and TRBJ2-3, is DSGVTQTPKHLITATGQRVTLRCSPRSGDLSVYWYQQSLDQGLQFLIQYYNGEERAKGNILERFSAQQFPDLHSELNLSSLELGDSALYFCASGPRTDTQYFGPGTRLTVL.

The chain recombines TRBV6-1 with TRBJ2-7; D is unresolved. The CDR3 is 13 residues long. Germline CDR1 and CDR2: MNHNS and SASEGT. V gave up 8 bases and J gave up 0 bases, with 11 bases separating them. The CDR3 sequence: CASSPLPSYEQYF. As DNA, the CDR3 is TGTGCCAGCTCTCCCCTCCCCTCCTACGAGCAGTACTTC.

This chain uses TRBV10-3 with TRBJ2-7; D is perhaps TRBD1 or TRBD2 (5 bases each). Trimming cost V 6 bases and J 3 bases, with 12 bases left between them. CDR1 is ENHRY, CDR2 SYGVKD, per germline. CDR3 length equals 13 residues. Here the CDR3 DNA reads TGTGCCATCAGAGGGACGGTCAACTACGAGCAGTACTTC. Residues: CAIRGTVNYEQYF.

A few counts support this clonotype. The rearrangement uses TRBV20-1 and TRBJ2-7, with a weak D call TRBD2 (5 bases). In germline, CDR1 is DFQATT, CDR2 SNEGSKA (reference sequence). The V gene lost 2 bases and the J gene lost 2 bases, with 16 bases spanning the gap. This CDR3 is built from 15 residues. Here the CDR3 DNA reads TGCAGTGCTAGACGCAGCCGAGGGAGAGCCTACGAGCAGTACTTC. Its translation is CSARRSRGRAYEQYF.

The rearrangement joins TRBV12-3 or TRBV12-4 to TRBJ2-4, with 7 bases that match TRBD2. Losses at the gene ends were 2 bases for V and 9 bases for J; bases not matched to a gene: 4. The CDR3 is 13 amino acids. As DNA, the CDR3 is TGTGCCAGCAGTTTAAGCGGGGCTAGCATTCAGTACTTC. Translation: CASSLSGASIQYF.

CDR3 sequence (DNA): TGCGCCAGCAGGGATAGACTAGCCGGAGGGGATACGCAGTATTTT. Translation gives CASRDRLAGGDTQYF. This chain uses TRBV10-2 with TRBJ2-3; 7 bases fit TRBD2. The CDR3 has 15 residues. Germline assignment: CDR1 WSHSY and CDR2 SAAADI. V lost 6 bases, J lost 6 bases, and 12 bases stayed unmatched.

In DNA, the CDR3 is TGCGCCAGCAGCTTGGCCCCGGGAACCTCTACCTACGAGCAGTACTTC. It codes for CASSLAPGTSTYEQYF. V is TRBV5-1 and J is TRBJ2-7; maybe TRBD2 (5 bases). V dropped 0 bases and J dropped 2 bases, with 15 bases sitting between them. Germline V gives CDR1 SGHRS, CDR2 YFSETQ. There are 16 residues in the CDR3.

The chain combines TRBV24-1 with TRBJ2-1; 8 positions agree with TRBD1. With V trimmed by 3 bases and J by 5 bases, 14 bases remained unmatched. The V gene's germline CDR1 is KGHDR and CDR2 SFDVKD. There are 18 residues in the CDR3. The CDR3 here is CATSDRDRTFFPDNEQFF. In DNA form, the CDR3 reads TGTGCCACCAGTGATCGGGACAGGACCTTTTTCCCCGACAATGAGCAGTTCTTC.

CDR3 in amino acids: CASSSAPSGTLEQYF. The DNA for the CDR3 is TGTGCCAGCAGCTCCGCCCCAAGCGGGACACTCGAGCAGTACTTC. The chain carries TRBV6-1 and TRBJ2-7; a weak D match, TRBD2 (7 bases). This CDR3 contains 15 residues. Trimming removed 6 bases at V and 6 bases at J, with 21 bases between. Per germline, CDR1 MNHNS and CDR2 SASEGT.

This clonotype was picked up many times. V usage is TRBV12-3 or TRBV12-4 and J usage is TRBJ1-5; no reliable D call. V was shortened by 2 bases and J by 9 bases, with 5 bases between the two germline ends. This CDR3 has 11 residues. In DNA form, the CDR3 reads TGTGCCAGCAGTTTAATCGGGCCCCAGCATTTT. It encodes CASSLIGPQHF.

The V call is TRBV5-6, the J call TRBJ2-1; 9 bases line up with TRBD2. The CDR3 totals 16 residues. Germline values: CDR1 SGHDT, CDR2 YYEEEE. The V segment lost 0 bases and the J segment 4 bases; nucleotides outside the gene matches: 5. CDR3 sequence reads: CASSLDGGGGYNEQFF. The CDR3, as DNA: TGTGCCAGCAGCTTGGATGGCGGGGGGGGGTACAATGAGCAGTTCTTC.

This sequence joins TRBV7-2 and TRBJ1-1; D may be TRBD1 (6 bases). The V gene lost 3 bases and the J gene lost 5 bases, with 16 bases spanning the gap. The CDR3 has 15 amino acids. Germline assignment: CDR1 SGHTA and CDR2 FQGNSA. The CDR3 region has the DNA TGTGCCAGCAGCTTGAGTGTAACAAGGGGGACTGAAGCTTTCTTT. This translates into CASSLSVTRGTEAFF.

The rearrangement joins TRBV3-1 to TRBJ1-6, with D unresolved. The length of the CDR3 is 14 residues. Germline V gene data show CDR1 as LGHDT and CDR2 as YNNKEL (reference sequence). Trimming cost V 9 bases and J 6 bases, with 15 bases left between them. The CDR3 loop reads CASRIKAPNSPLHF. DNA of the CDR3: TGTGCCAGTCGTATCAAGGCTCCTAATTCACCCCTCCACTTT.

This chain links TRBV10-3 with TRBJ2-3; D not certain. The CDR3 is made up of 12 amino acids. Trimming took off 0 bases at V and 7 bases at J, with 5 bases between the two ends. The germline gives CDR1 ENHRY, CDR2 SYGVKD. The CDR3: CAISESTYTQYF. The CDR3 region has the DNA TGTGCCATCAGTGAGTCGACGTATACGCAGTATTTT.

The chain couples TRBV9 to TRBJ1-1; D is unresolved. Germline V gives CDR1 SGDLS, CDR2 YYNGEE. V gave up 0 bases and J gave up 1 base, with 4 bases separating them. The CDR3 sequence is 13 residues long. CDR3 protein: CASSVERNTEAFF. CDR3 bases: TGTGCCAGCAGCGTAGAACGGAACACTGAAGCTTTCTTT.

This chain links TRBV11-3 with TRBJ2-1; either TRBD1 or TRBD2 may fit D (5 bases each). This CDR3 contains 11 residues. V was cut by 5 bases and J by 13 bases, with 12 bases left in between. Germline CDR1 SGHNT, CDR2 YENEEA. CDR3 loop: CASSRDSGQFF. The CDR3 nucleotides read TGTGCCAGCAGCCGAGACAGCGGTCAGTTCTTC. Filled out from reference TRBV11-3 and TRBJ2-1, the complete variable domain reads EAGVVQSPRYKIIEKKQPVAFWCNPISGHNTLYWYLQNLGQGPELLIRYENEEAVDDSQLPKDRFSAERLKGVDSTLKIQPAELGDSAVYLCASSRDSGQFFGPGTRLTVL.

The chain is built from TRBV29-1 and TRBJ2-3; TRBD2 is a possible D gene (6 bases). Per the germline V gene, CDR1 is SQVTM and CDR2 is ANQGSEA. This CDR3 has 13 residues. The ends were cut back, 1 base at V and 2 bases at J, with 7 bases in the middle. CDR3 sequence (DNA): TGCAGCGTTGAAGCGGGAGCCACAGATACGCAGTATTTT. Its protein product is CSVEAGATDTQYF.

This clonotype has ten or more counts. The V and J genes are TRBV6-1 and TRBJ1-4, with 7 bases matching TRBD1. J gave up 8 bases and V 6 bases, and 12 bases lay outside the gene matches. The germline V gene has CDR1 MNHNS and CDR2 SASEGT. The CDR3 has 15 amino acids. The CDR3 spells CASRSRQGGSEKLFF. The CDR3 bases are TGTGCCAGCAGATCCAGACAGGGCGGTAGCGAAAAACTGTTTTTT.

This clonotype was counted a few times. The V and J genes are TRBV10-3 and TRBJ1-6, with D possibly TRBD1 on 6 matching bases. CDR1 and CDR2 from the germline V gene are ENHRY and SYGVKD. The CDR3 runs to 14 residues. Deletions cut 3 bases from V and 9 bases from J, with 12 bases between. The CDR3 region has the DNA TGTGCCATCAGTGAACAGGGTTCTGGTTCACCCCTCCACTTT. It is translated as CAISEQGSGSPLHF.

The chain combines TRBV10-3 with TRBJ2-7; 9 bases are shared with TRBD1. This CDR3 region has 16 residues. Losses at the gene ends were 6 bases for V and 4 bases for J; bases not matched to a gene: 13. CDR1 ENHRY and CDR2 SYGVKD come from the germline V gene. CDR3 loop: CAISASGTGISYEQYF. The CDR3 coding sequence is TGTGCCATCAGCGCCTCCGGGACAGGGATATCTTACGAGCAGTACTTC.

The V and J genes are TRBV9 and TRBJ2-2, with 8 bases lining up with TRBD1. The CDR3 contains 17 residues. J gave up 1 base and V 4 bases, and 9 bases lay outside the gene matches. Germline V lookup: CDR1 SGDLS, CDR2 YYNGEE. The CDR3 DNA sequence: TGTGCCAGCAGCCCCCCCACCGGACAGGGGAACACCGGGGAGCTGTTTTTT. The encoded protein is CASSPPTGQGNTGELFF.

This clonotype has just a few counts. This chain uses TRBV7-9 with TRBJ2-7, with D maybe TRBD2 (5 bases). Germline V gene lookup returns CDR1 SEHNR and CDR2 FQNEAQ (reference sequence). The germline V and J ends were trimmed by 5 bases and 1 base, with 18 bases remaining between them. CDR3 size: 16 residues. The CDR3 DNA sequence: TGTGCCAGCAGCCCGAGGATCGGGATCGGATCCTACGAGCAGTACTTC. Its translation is CASSPRIGIGSYEQYF.

The chain couples TRBV5-1 to TRBJ2-2; 9 positions agree with TRBD1. Trimming took 1 base from V and 4 from J; bases not matched to a gene: 2. CDR3 length equals 15 residues. CDR1 SGHRS and CDR2 YFSETQ come from the germline V gene. The CDR3 reads CASSLQTGGTGELFF. Here the CDR3 DNA reads TGCGCCAGCAGCTTGCAGACAGGGGGCACCGGGGAGCTGTTTTTT.

This clonotype was counted once. The J gene is TRBJ1-6, the V gene TRBV20-1; D is unclear. This CDR3 region has 13 residues. V was trimmed by 3 bases and J by 5 bases, leaving 8 bases between them. Germline CDR1 is DFQATT and CDR2 is SNEGSKA (reference sequence). This CDR3 reads CSARGSHNSPLHF. The CDR3 DNA reads as TGCAGTGCTAGGGGGTCCCATAATTCACCCCTCCACTTT.